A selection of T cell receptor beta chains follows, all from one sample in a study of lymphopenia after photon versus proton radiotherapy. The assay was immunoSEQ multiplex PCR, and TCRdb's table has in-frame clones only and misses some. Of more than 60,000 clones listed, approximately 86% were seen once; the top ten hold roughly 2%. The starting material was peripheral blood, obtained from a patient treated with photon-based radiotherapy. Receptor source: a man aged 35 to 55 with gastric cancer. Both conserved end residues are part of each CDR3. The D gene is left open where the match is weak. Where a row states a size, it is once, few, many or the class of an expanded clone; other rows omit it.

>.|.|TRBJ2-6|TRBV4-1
CASSQVGANVLTF
TGCGCCAGCAGCCAAGTTGGGGCCAACGTCCTGACTTTC
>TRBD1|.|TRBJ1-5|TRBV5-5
CASSRTGAKDQPQHF
TGTGCCAGCAGCCGGACAGGGGCCAAAGATCAGCCCCAGCATTTT
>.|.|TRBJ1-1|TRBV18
CASSPAGPEAFF
TGTGCCAGCTCACCAGCAGGGCCTGAAGCTTTCTTT
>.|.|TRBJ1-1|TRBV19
CASRPPGNTEAFF
TGTGCCAGCAGACCCCCAGGGAACACTGAAGCTTTCTTT
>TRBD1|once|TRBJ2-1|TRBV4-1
CASSRPGQGKNEQFF
TGCGCCAGCAGTCGACCGGGACAGGGGAAGAATGAGCAGTTCTTC
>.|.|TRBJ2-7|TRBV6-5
CASRPRLGTYEQYF
TGTGCCAGCAGGCCCAGGTTGGGGACCTACGAGCAGTACTTC
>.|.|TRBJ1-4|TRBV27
CASSLWLGTRKPTNEKLFF
TGTGCCAGCAGTTTATGGTTGGGGACAAGGAAGCCAACTAATGAAAAACTGTTTTTT
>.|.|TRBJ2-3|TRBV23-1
CASSQSRLTPRDTSTDTQYF
TGCGCCAGCAGTCAATCGCGCCTCACCCCCCGGGACACCAGCACAGATACGCAGTATTTT
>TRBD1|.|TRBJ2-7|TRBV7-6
CASSPRQGAYEQYF
TGTGCCAGCAGCCCTCGACAGGGGGCCTACGAGCAGTACTTC
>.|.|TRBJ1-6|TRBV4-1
CASSQEQVGRVNSPLHF
TGCGCCAGCAGCCAAGAGCAGGTTGGGCGGGTAAATTCACCCCTCCACTTT
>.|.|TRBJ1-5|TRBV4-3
CASSQDRGQPQHF
TGCGCCAGCAGCCAAGACAGGGGTCAGCCCCAGCATTTT
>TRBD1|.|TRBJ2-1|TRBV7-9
CASSPTDRGHLNEQFF
TGTGCCAGCAGCCCGACCGACAGGGGGCACCTCAATGAGCAGTTCTTC
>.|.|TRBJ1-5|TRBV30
CAWSAGSDQPQHF
TGTGCCTGGAGCGCAGGGTCGGATCAGCCCCAGCATTTT
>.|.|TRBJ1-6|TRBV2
CASTPRDYSPLHF
TGTGCCAGCACCCCACGGGATTATTCACCCCTCCACTTT
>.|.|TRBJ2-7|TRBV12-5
CASGLDHHTPHF
TGTGCTAGTGGTTTGGATCACCACACTCCCCACTTC
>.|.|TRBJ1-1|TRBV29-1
CSVGGWDTEAFF
TGCAGCGTTGGGGGTTGGGACACTGAAGCTTTCTTT
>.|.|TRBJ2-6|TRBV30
CAWRFGQGATGANVLTF
TGTGCCTGGAGATTTGGTCAGGGAGCAACTGGGGCCAACGTCCTGACTTTC
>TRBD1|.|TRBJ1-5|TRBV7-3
CASSPRGDRGLQPQHF
TGTGCCAGCAGCCCAAGGGGGGACAGGGGGCTGCAGCCCCAGCATTTT
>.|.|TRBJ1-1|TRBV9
CASSAGDGNTEAFF
TGTGCCAGCAGCGCCGGGGACGGCAACACTGAAGCTTTCTTT
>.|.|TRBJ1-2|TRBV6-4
CASSDTGNYGYTF
TGTGCCAGCAGTGACACAGGGAACTATGGCTACACCTTC
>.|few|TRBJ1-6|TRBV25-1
CASSDNVNSPLHF
TGTGCCAGCAGTGACAACGTGAATTCACCCCTCCACTTT
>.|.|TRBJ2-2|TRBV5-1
CASSPRAGTNTGELFF
TGCGCCAGCAGCCCCAGGGCGGGGACTAACACCGGGGAGCTGTTTTTT
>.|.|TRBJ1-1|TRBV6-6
CASSPGGSFAEAFF
TGTGCCAGCAGCCCCGGGGGCAGTTTCGCTGAAGCTTTCTTT
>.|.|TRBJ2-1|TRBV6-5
CASSYVSRDEQFF
TGTGCCAGCAGTTACGTTTCGCGAGATGAGCAGTTCTTC
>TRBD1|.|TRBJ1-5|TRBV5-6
CASSLKGTAYSNQPQHF
TGTGCCAGCAGCTTGAAGGGGACAGCGTATAGCAATCAGCCCCAGCATTTT
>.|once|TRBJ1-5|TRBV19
CASSIGGSNQPQHF
TGTGCCAGTAGTATAGGGGGTAGCAATCAGCCCCAGCATTTT
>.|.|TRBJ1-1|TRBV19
CASSDRGRIYTEAFF
TGTGCCAGTAGTGACCGAGGCAGGATATACACTGAAGCTTTCTTT
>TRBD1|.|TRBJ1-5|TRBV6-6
CASILDRGSNQPQHF
TGTGCCAGCATACTCGACAGGGGAAGCAATCAGCCCCAGCATTTT
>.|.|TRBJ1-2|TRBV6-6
CASSPDLYGYTF
TGTGCCAGCAGCCCAGACCTCTATGGCTACACCTTC
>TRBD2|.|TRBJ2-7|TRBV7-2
CASSLSRGDSYEQYF
TGTGCCAGCAGCCTCTCGCGGGGGGACTCCTACGAGCAGTACTTC
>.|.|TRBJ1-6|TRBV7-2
CASSLALLNSPLHF
TGTGCCAGCAGCTTAGCGCTCTTAAATTCACCCCTCCACTTT
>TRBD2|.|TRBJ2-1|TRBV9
CASSLTSGGPREQFF
TGTGCCAGCAGCCTCACTAGCGGGGGGCCGAGGGAGCAGTTCTTC
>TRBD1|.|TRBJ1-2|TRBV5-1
CASRREGQGIYGYTF
TGCGCCAGCAGGAGGGAGGGACAGGGGATCTATGGCTACACCTTC
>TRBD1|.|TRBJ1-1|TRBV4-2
CASSHRDSPEAFF
TGTGCCAGCAGCCACCGGGACAGCCCTGAAGCTTTCTTT
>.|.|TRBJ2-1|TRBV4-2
CASRGNREQFF
TGTGCCAGCAGGGGTAACAGAGAGCAGTTCTTC
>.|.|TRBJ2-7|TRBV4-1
CASSQDELGEQYF
TGCGCCAGCAGCCAAGATGAATTGGGCGAGCAGTACTTC
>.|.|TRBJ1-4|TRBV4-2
CASSQGSRWRFATNEKLFF
TGTGCCAGCAGCCAAGGATCAAGGTGGCGGTTCGCAACTAATGAAAAACTGTTTTTT
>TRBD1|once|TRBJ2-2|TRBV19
CASSMPNRGNRELFF
TGTGCCAGTAGTATGCCCAACAGGGGGAATCGGGAGCTGTTTTTT
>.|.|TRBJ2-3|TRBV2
CATQGGFRTDTQYF
TGTGCCACCCAGGGGGGATTCCGGACAGATACGCAGTATTTT
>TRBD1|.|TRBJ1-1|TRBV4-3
CASSQGTVNTEAFF
TGCGCCAGCAGCCAGGGGACAGTAAACACTGAAGCTTTCTTT
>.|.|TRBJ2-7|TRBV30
CAWKTPGASYEQYF
TGTGCCTGGAAAACCCCAGGGGCCTCCTACGAGCAGTACTTC
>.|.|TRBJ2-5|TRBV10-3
CAIKPQHSQETQYF
TGTGCCATCAAGCCTCAACACTCCCAAGAGACCCAGTACTTC
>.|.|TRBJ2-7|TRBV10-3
CAISERQREQYF
TGTGCCATCAGTGAGCGGCAGCGCGAGCAGTACTTC
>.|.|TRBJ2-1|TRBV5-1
CASSLEGSYNEQFF
TGCGCCAGCAGCTTGGAAGGGTCTTACAATGAGCAGTTCTTC
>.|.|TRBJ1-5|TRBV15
CATSREPWSNQPQHF
TGTGCCACCAGCAGAGAGCCCTGGAGCAATCAGCCCCAGCATTTT
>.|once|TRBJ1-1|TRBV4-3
CASSQVGGTEAFF
TGCGCCAGCAGCCAAGTGGGGGGCACTGAAGCTTTCTTT
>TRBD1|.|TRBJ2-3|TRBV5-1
CASSTGQATDTQYF
TGCGCCAGCAGCACCGGACAGGCCACAGATACGCAGTATTTT
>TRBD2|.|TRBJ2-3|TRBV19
CASSKRRGGSTDTQYF
TGTGCCAGTAGTAAAAGGCGGGGGGGCAGCACAGATACGCAGTATTTT
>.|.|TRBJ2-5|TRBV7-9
CASSRAGQQETQYF
TGTGCCAGCAGCAGAGCGGGACAGCAAGAGACCCAGTACTTC
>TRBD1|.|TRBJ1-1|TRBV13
CASSSRQGGSLSTFF
TGTGCCAGCAGCTCAAGACAGGGAGGGTCTTTATCGACTTTCTTT
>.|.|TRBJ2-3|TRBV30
CARTRGGTGPTDTQYF
TGTGCCCGGACCCGGGGGGGGACAGGCCCCACAGATACGCAGTATTTT
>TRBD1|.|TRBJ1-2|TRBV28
CASSFLRGTGGNYGYTF
TGTGCCAGCAGTTTTCTCCGGGGGACAGGGGGCAACTATGGCTACACCTTC
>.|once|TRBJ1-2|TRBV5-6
CASSLAGAGKNYGYTF
TGTGCCAGCAGCTTGGCCGGGGCAGGGAAAAACTATGGCTACACCTTC
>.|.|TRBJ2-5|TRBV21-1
CASSKVGPETQYF
TGTGCCAGCAGCAAAGTCGGGCCAGAGACCCAGTACTTC
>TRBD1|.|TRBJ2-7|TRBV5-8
CAVSRTGQGEQYF
TGTGCCGTTTCTCGGACAGGGCAGGGCGAGCAGTACTTC
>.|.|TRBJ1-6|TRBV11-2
CASSPAMAGSYNSPLHF
TGTGCCAGCAGCCCGGCAATGGCGGGCTCCTATAATTCACCCCTCCACTTT
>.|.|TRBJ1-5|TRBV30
CALGWAGAQPQHF
TGTGCTCTAGGGTGGGCAGGGGCACAGCCCCAGCATTTT
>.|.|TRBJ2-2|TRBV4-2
CASSPTWGELFF
TGTGCCAGCAGCCCCACGTGGGGGGAGCTGTTTTTT